Listed here are 2 T cell receptor beta chains from one sample, sequenced in a study of OX40 agonist ivuxolimab in advanced cancers. TCRdb's table, derived via immunoSEQ multiplex PCR, lists solely in-frame clones and lacks some. The sample contains roughly 99,000 clones, less than 95% of which appear only once. Source: CD4+ or CD8+ T cells sorted from blood, taken in a trial of the OX40 agonist ivuxolimab. Receptor source: an adult with an advanced solid tumor such as melanoma, head and neck, liver or kidney cancer.

The chain recombines TRBV28 with TRBJ2-3; maybe TRBD2 (5 bases). CDR3 length equals 16 residues. Germline-derived CDR1 and CDR2 are MDHEN and SYDVKM. Trimming took 5 bases from V and 2 from J, leaving 17 bases between them. The CDR3 sequence is CASSRPGWDITDTQYF. CDR3 DNA sequence: TGTGCCAGCAGTCGTCCGGGGTGGGATATCACAGATACGCAGTATTTT.

The chain joins TRBV6-4 to TRBJ1-4; 8 bases align to TRBD1. Germline CDR1 and CDR2: MRHNA and SNTAGT. V shed 8 bases, J shed 4 bases, and the junction held 3 bases outside the gene matches. The CDR3 is 13 residues long. CDR3 nucleotides: TGTGCCAGCCCGGGACAGGTTAATGAAAAACTGTTTTTT. Encoded protein: CASPGQVNEKLFF.